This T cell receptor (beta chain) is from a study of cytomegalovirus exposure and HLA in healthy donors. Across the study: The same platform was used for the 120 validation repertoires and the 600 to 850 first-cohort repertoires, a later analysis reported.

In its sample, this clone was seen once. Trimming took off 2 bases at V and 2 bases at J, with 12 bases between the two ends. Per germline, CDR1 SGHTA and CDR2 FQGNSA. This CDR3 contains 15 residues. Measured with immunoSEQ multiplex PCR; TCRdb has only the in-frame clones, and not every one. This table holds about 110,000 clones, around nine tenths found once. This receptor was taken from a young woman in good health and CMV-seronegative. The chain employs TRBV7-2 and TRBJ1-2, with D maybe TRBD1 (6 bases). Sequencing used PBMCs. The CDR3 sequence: CASSLSYRENYGYTF. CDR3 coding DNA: TGTGCCAGCAGCTTAAGCTACAGGGAGAACTATGGCTACACCTTC.